A single TCR beta chain is shown here with its context. Per germline, CDR1 ENHRY and CDR2 SYGVKD. The CDR3 has 15 amino acids. The germline V and J ends were trimmed by 3 bases and 1 base, with 10 bases remaining between them. CD8+ and CD4+ blood T cells underwent TCR beta sequencing. Controls were healthy donors (matched for age and sex). TEMRA cells were FACS-enriched, and CD8+ and CD4+ T cells were isolated negatively. This specimen belongs to a study of CD8 T cells in Susac syndrome. With random hexamers, reverse transcription was performed on roughly 0.5 to 1 ug of RNA. Amplification of TCR beta CDR3 across 54 Vbeta and 13 Jbeta was performed with immunoSEQ multiplex PCR. TCRdb reanalysed the immunoSEQ multiplex PCR reads using MiXCR and keeps one entry per CDR3 protein. The profile shows around 190,000 distinct CDR3 sequences, roughly 92% of them singletons.

The TCR comes from a human donor in good health. Sequencing input: CD4+ T cells from PBMCs. This rearrangement joins TRBV10-3 to TRBJ2-4; tentatively, D is TRBD2 (6 bases). The CDR3 region is CAISDSGFAKNIQYF. Here the CDR3 DNA reads TGTGCCATCAGTGATAGCGGATTCGCCAAAAACATTCAGTACTTC.